The 14 T cell receptor beta chains reported below all come from one sample, sequenced in a study of metastatic and nonmetastatic thyroid tumors. TCRdb re-called clones via MiXCR from the PCR reads. The top ten hold 8.8% of the sample, which has some 90,000 clones, 8% to 9.5% seen once. Nobody among the patients had been given any treatment before thyroid surgery. Sample: blood. These receptors were obtained from a female donor with papillary thyroid cancer or a benign thyroid nodule (not recorded which). Some clones in this sample may be carry-over from other donors' samples.

The sample holds a few counts of this clone. Other DNA sequences of this sample code for an identical CDR3. The CDR3 protein is CAWVSGGSISDTQYF. CDR3 DNA: TGTGCCTGGGTTAGCGGAGGGTCGATATCCGATACGCAGTATTTT. The rearrangement uses TRBV30 and TRBJ2-3, with a tentative D call TRBD2 (6 bases). This CDR3 is built from 15 residues. V was cut by 5 bases and J by 6 bases, with 21 bases left in between. Germline V gives CDR1 GTSNPN, CDR2 SVGIG (reference sequence).

This clone was counted ten times or more. The rearrangement links TRBV12-3 or TRBV12-4 to TRBJ2-7, with D perhaps being TRBD1 or TRBD2 (5 bases each). The CDR3 covers 16 residues. The ends were cut back, 3 bases at V and 5 bases at J, with 20 bases in the middle. CDR3 in amino acids: CASSFAYKDLGDEQYF. The CDR3 DNA sequence: TGTGCCAGCAGTTTTGCATATAAGGACCTGGGGGACGAGCAGTACTTC.

This clone was counted ten times or more. The chain joins TRBV2 to TRBJ2-3, with TRBD2 matching 9 bases. The CDR3 loop spans 16 amino acids. With 2 bases clipped from V and 0 bases from J, the junction kept 3 bases outside the gene matches. Per the germline V gene, CDR1 is SNHLY and CDR2 is FYNNEI. The CDR3 nucleotides read TGTGCCAGCAGTGAAAGACTAGCGGCTAGCACAGATACGCAGTATTTT. Protein product: CASSERLAASTDTQYF.

The J gene is TRBJ2-3, the V gene TRBV6-1; tentative D call: TRBD2 (6 bases). V was clipped by 5 bases and J by 12 bases, with 15 bases between them. The CDR3 has 12 amino acids. Germline CDR1 is MNHNS and CDR2 is SASEGT. CDR3 residues: CASSRGADIQYF. CDR3 nucleotide sequence: TGTGCCAGCAGTCGCGGGGCAGATATTCAGTATTTT.

This clone was picked up many times. This chain uses TRBV6-1 with TRBJ1-2; TRBD1 might be the D (6 bases). This CDR3 region has 16 residues. The germline gives CDR1 MNHNS, CDR2 SASEGT. The V gene lost 5 bases and the J gene lost 4 bases, with 20 bases spanning the gap. The CDR3 is CASSPEPTGSGYGYTF. In DNA form, the CDR3 reads TGTGCCAGCAGTCCGGAACCGACAGGATCGGGCTATGGCTACACCTTC.

Details on this clone: Given a much more abundant clone one base away, this may be a read error. The identical CDR3 is also encoded by other nucleotide sequences in the sample. This CDR3 reads CASSQGSGGSGETQYF. In nucleotides, the CDR3 is TGTGCCAGCAGTCAAGGTAGCGGGGGGTCGGGAGAGACCCAGTACTTC. The chain has TRBV3-1 and TRBJ2-5; 10 bases are a match to TRBD2. The CDR3 runs 16 residues. The germline V gene encodes CDR1 LGHDT and CDR2 YNNKEL (reference sequence).

This clone was detected ten times or more. The gene calls are TRBV3-1 and TRBJ2-5; tentative D call: TRBD1 (5 bases). The CDR3 runs 18 residues. Deletions cut 0 bases from V and 5 bases from J, with 22 bases between. Germline-derived CDR1 and CDR2 are LGHDT and YNNKEL (reference sequence). The CDR3 nucleotides are TGTGCCAGCAGCCAAGAAGGGGCCGAAGGGGCACCCTGGGAGACCCAGTACTTC. Translating it yields CASSQEGAEGAPWETQYF.

Many counts were recorded for this clone. The gene calls are TRBV4-1 and TRBJ2-1; 9 bases match TRBD1. The germline gives CDR1 MGHRA, CDR2 YSYEKL. The ends lost 1 base at V and 6 bases at J; junction bases unmatched: 4. CDR3 size: 15 residues. The CDR3 loop is CASSQGQGEGNEQFF. CDR3 DNA sequence: TGCGCCAGCAGCCAAGGACAGGGGGAAGGCAATGAGCAGTTCTTC.

This clone was recorded at least ten times. The CDR3 nucleotides are TGTGCCAGCAGCCAATTTCGCCACACGAGCTCCTACGAGCAGTACTTC. Its translation: CASSQFRHTSSYEQYF. The J gene is TRBJ2-7, the V gene TRBV3-1, with unresolved D. The germline V and J ends were trimmed by 2 bases and 0 bases, with 14 bases remaining between them. This CDR3 is built from 16 residues. Germline V CDR1 and CDR2: LGHDT, YNNKEL (reference sequence).

Many counts were recorded for this clone. V is TRBV24-1 and J is TRBJ2-5; TRBD2 matches 10 bases. Germline CDR1 reads KGHDR; CDR2 reads SFDVKD. V lost 4 bases, J lost 4 bases, and 8 bases stayed unmatched. This CDR3 is 16 amino acids long. In DNA form, the CDR3 reads TGTGCCACCAGTGACTATATAGCGGGGGGCAGAGAGACCCAGTACTTC. Protein sequence: CATSDYIAGGRETQYF.

This clone was observed at least ten times. The rearrangement uses TRBV12-3 or TRBV12-4 and TRBJ2-5, with 11 bases identical to TRBD2. The CDR3 extends over 15 amino acids. The J segment lost 5 bases and the V segment lost 3 bases, leaving 5 bases of the junction unmatched. The DNA of the CDR3 is TGTGCCAGCAGTTTTGCGACTAGCGGGAAGGAGACCCAGTACTTC. This encodes CASSFATSGKETQYF.

This clone was seen at least ten times. The chain joins TRBV5-1 to TRBJ1-6, with 10 bases aligning to TRBD1. In germline, CDR1 is SGHRS, CDR2 YFSETQ. The CDR3 extends over 15 amino acids. Unmatched junction bases numbered 3, after V lost 0 bases and J lost 9 bases. The CDR3 nucleotides read TGCGCCAGCAGCTTGGCGGGACAGGGGTTTTCACCCCTCCACTTT. This sequence encodes CASSLAGQGFSPLHF.

This clone was detected only a few times. The chain has TRBV30 and TRBJ1-2, with D possibly matching TRBD1 (6 bases). The CDR3 runs to 14 residues. From germline, CDR1 is GTSNPN and CDR2 SVGIG (reference sequence). V gave up 1 base and J gave up 3 bases, with 12 bases separating them. CDR3 DNA: TGTGCCTGGAGTGGCGAGGGGGGATACTATGGCTACACCTTC. Translated, it gives CAWSGEGGYYGYTF.

This clone came up many times. This chain connects TRBV3-1 to TRBJ1-6; D not certain. Between the trimmed V and J ends, which lost 8 bases and 0 bases, there was a span of 8 bases. The germline V gene encodes CDR1 LGHDT and CDR2 YNNKEL (reference sequence). There are 14 residues in the CDR3. In nucleotides, the CDR3 is TGTGCCAGCGGCAGGAGCTCCTATAATTCACCCCTCCACTTT. This gives the protein CASGRSSYNSPLHF.